Included here is one T cell receptor (beta chain) sequence, with context. The antigen remains unidentified. The CDR3 is 16 residues long. Trimming shortened V by 3 bases and J by 2 bases, and 14 bases separated the two germline ends. Germline V gene lookup returns CDR1 MGHRA and CDR2 YSYEKL. The data were obtained in a study of OX40 agonist ivuxolimab in advanced cancers. Study-level information: Patients with hepatocellular carcinoma, melanoma, renal cell or head and neck cancer made up the dose-escalation patients. Allowance was made for prior anti-PD-1, anti-PD-L1 or anti-CTLA-4 therapy, and roughly 40% had some.

Drawing of blood for sampling happened at baseline, at cycle 4 day 1, and at cycle 7 day 1. General study results and limits: Which antigen the expanded peripheral T cells recognized is unknown.

Profiled with immunoSEQ multiplex PCR; TCRdb holds only in-frame clones, not every one. The sample has over 35,000 clones; 70% to 90% are singletons. This TCR was recovered from an adult with an advanced solid tumor such as melanoma, head and neck, liver or kidney cancer. The chain recombines TRBV4-1 with TRBJ1-5; a possible D gene is TRBD1 (6 bases). Sequenced here: CD4+ or CD8+ T cells sorted from blood, sampled in a trial of the OX40 agonist ivuxolimab. The CDR3 sequence is CASSQGAGTRNQPQHF. The CDR3, as DNA: TGCGCCAGCAGCCAGGGGGCCGGGACTCGCAATCAGCCCCAGCATTTT.